One T cell receptor (beta chain) is described in this entry. Its specificity is unknown. Unique molecular identifiers were attached to individual cDNA molecules. TCRdb re-analysed the 5' RACE reads in MiXCR, keeping a single row per CDR3 protein. In the table there are approximately 76,000 distinct CDR3 sequences, roughly an eighth of which are singletons. This sample is part of a study of early T cells in non-severe SARS-CoV-2 infection. Turning to the study itself: Chains were not paired, and sequencing was done on bulk RNA from unsorted whole blood. Whole-study results and caveats: The matching step, a VDJdb search, favored anti-spike CD8 responses and missed private and CD4 specificities.

Material: whole blood. This receptor was identified in an adult who was a healthcare worker with PCR-confirmed SARS-CoV-2 infection or an uninfected control (not recorded which).

The CDR3 reads CASSFRLVLDEQYF. DNA for the CDR3: TGTGCCAGCAGTTTTCGTCTAGTTTTAGACGAGCAGTACTTC. The V and J genes are TRBV12-3 or TRBV12-4 and TRBJ2-7, with D unresolved. The length of the CDR3 is 14 residues. V lost 3 bases, J lost 5 bases, and 14 bases lay in between.